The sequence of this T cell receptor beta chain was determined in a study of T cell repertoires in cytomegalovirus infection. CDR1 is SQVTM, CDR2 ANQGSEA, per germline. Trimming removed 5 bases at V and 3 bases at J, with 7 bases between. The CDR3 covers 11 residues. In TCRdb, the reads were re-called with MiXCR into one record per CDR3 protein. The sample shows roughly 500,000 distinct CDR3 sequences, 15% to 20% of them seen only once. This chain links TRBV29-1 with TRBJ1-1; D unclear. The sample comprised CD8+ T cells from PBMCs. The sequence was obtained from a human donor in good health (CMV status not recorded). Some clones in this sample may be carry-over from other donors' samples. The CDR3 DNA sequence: TGCAGCGTTCTACTGGACACTGAAGCTTTCTTT. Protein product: CSVLLDTEAFF.